The present T cell receptor beta chain was sequenced within a study of blood T cell repertoires in COVID-19. At the level of the study: COVID-19 samples collected from the United States, Italy and Spain covered acute and convalescent phases. Nucleic acid was either cDNA or gDNA, and it came from T cells, B-cell-depleted T cells, or PBMCs.

Some clones are missing from TCRdb's copy, which holds only in-frame ones; the method was immunoSEQ multiplex PCR. The sample includes 150,000 to 200,000 clones, 75% to 90% of them seen just once. V was shortened by 1 base and J by 5 bases, with 3 bases between the two germline ends. Germline lookup yields CDR1 SGHTA and CDR2 FQGNSA. This CDR3 region has 11 residues. This chain links TRBV7-2 with TRBJ2-7; D is unresolved. The sequencing sample was made of peripheral blood. The TCR comes from an elderly woman with active or convalescent COVID-19. CDR3 amino acids: CASSLVDEQYF. CDR3 coding DNA: TGTGCCAGCAGCTTAGTCGACGAGCAGTACTTC.